This T cell receptor (beta chain) was observed in a study of blood T cell repertoires in COVID-19. Looking at the study overall: PBMCs, B-cell-depleted T cells, or T cells were the source of the cDNA or gDNA that made up the material.

Method: immunoSEQ multiplex PCR; TCRdb's copy keeps in-frame clones and lacks some. The table has approximately 400,000 clones, around 89% seen once; the top ten hold around 12%. Germline CDR1 and CDR2: SNHLY and FYNNEI. V was pared by 7 bases and J by 5 bases, with 17 bases between. The CDR3 sequence is 14 residues long. The receptor comes from a woman aged 50 to 60 with COVID-19, enrolled during active disease. The sample taken for sequencing was peripheral blood. The rearrangement joins TRBV2 to TRBJ2-5; TRBD2 is a possible D gene (6 bases). This CDR3 reads CASIVDKGGETQYF. The CDR3 DNA is TGTGCCAGCATTGTTGATAAGGGAGGCGAGACCCAGTACTTC.